This note documents a single T cell receptor (beta chain) sequence. No antigen is known for it. The sample originates from a study of vaccination and CD4 T cells after COVID-19. This CDR3 has 14 amino acids. Germline V gene lookup returns CDR1 SGHVS and CDR2 FQNEAQ. Trimming shortened V by 5 bases and J by 6 bases, and 17 bases separated the two germline ends. The Oncomine TCR Beta short-read assay generated sequence data from the DNA of cultured CD4+ T cells. TCRdb reprocessed the PCR reads via MiXCR and lists one record per CDR3 protein. The sample records about 4,400 distinct CDR3 sequences, 15% to 20% being singletons. Described treatment: approximately nine-day PBMC culture with coronavirus spike peptide pools or control peptides (ViraFEST assay).

This chain connects TRBV7-8 to TRBJ2-7; tentatively, D is TRBD1 or TRBD2 (5 bases each). This TCR came from a human donor who had recovered from COVID-19. The sample comprised CD4+ T cells from blood, cultured in vitro. The DNA for the CDR3 is TGTGCCAGCAGCCGCCGGGACGTAGGTCTCGAGCAGTACTTC. Its translation is CASSRRDVGLEQYF.